This T cell receptor beta chain derives from a study of a mutant IDH1 vaccine in newly diagnosed glioma. Study-level background: Vaccines were begun 4-6 weeks after radiotherapy alone, or with temozolomide cycles.

Time point in this sample: week 47, end of study. Vaccine doses each comprised 300 ug of mutant IDH1 20-mer peptide, with topical imiquimod. Patients carried new grade 3 or 4 IDH1-mutant astrocytomas lacking nuclear ATRX. Germline V gene lookup returns CDR1 MGHDK and CDR2 SYGVNS. The CDR3 loop spans 11 amino acids. Trimming removed 3 bases at V and 8 bases at J, with 7 bases between. Here immunoSEQ multiplex PCR was the method, and the copy in TCRdb shows in-frame clones only, minus some. The table records 40,000 to 50,000 clones, about 80% of them present only once. Worth noting for this clone: Its antigen is as yet unknown.

V usage is TRBV25-1 and J usage is TRBJ1-2, with D hard to call. This clonotype originated in a man aged 18 to 29 with glioma. Some clones in this sample may be carry-over from other donors' samples. Sequences were derived from PBMCs, sampled from a glioma patient whose treatment included an IDH1 peptide vaccine. The CDR3 nucleotides are TGTGCCAGCAGTGACGGATTAGGCTACACCTTC. It specifies CASSDGLGYTF.